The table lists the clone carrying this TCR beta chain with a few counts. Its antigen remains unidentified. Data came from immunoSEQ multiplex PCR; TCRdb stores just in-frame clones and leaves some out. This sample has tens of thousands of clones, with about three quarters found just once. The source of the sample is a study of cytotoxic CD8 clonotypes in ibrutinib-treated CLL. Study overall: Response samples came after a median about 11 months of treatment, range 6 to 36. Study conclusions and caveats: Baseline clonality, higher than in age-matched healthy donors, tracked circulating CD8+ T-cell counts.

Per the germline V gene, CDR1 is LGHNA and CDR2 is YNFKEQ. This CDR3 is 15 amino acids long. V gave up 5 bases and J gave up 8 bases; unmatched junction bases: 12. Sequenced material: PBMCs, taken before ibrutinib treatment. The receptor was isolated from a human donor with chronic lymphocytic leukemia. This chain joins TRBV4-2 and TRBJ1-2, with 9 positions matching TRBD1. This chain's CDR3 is CASSSTDRGRGGYTF. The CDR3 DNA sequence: TGTGCCAGCAGCTCCACGGACAGGGGAAGGGGAGGCTACACCTTC.